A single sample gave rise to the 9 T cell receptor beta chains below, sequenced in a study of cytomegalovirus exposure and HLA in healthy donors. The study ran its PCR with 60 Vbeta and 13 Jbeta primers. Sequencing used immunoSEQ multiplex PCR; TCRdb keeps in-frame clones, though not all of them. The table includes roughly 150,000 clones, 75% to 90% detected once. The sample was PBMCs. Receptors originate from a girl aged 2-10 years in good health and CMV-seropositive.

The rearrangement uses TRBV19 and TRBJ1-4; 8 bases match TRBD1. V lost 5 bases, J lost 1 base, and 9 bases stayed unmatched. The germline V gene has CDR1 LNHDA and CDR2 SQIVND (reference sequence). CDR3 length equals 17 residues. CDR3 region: CASSQQGDLRTNEKLFF. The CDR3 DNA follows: TGTGCCAGTAGTCAACAGGGGGACCTGAGAACTAATGAAAAACTGTTTTTT.

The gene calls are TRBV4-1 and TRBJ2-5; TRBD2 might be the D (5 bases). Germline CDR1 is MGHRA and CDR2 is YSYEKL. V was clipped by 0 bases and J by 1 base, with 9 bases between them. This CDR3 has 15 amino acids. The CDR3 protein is CASSQERTLQETQYF. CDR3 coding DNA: TGCGCCAGCAGCCAAGAAAGGACTCTCCAAGAGACCCAGTACTTC.

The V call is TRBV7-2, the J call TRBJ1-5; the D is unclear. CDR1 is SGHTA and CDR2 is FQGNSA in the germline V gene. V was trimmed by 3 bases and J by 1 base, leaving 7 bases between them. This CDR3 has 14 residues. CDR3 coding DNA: TGTGCCAGCAGCTTCAAACGGAGCAATCAGCCCCAGCATTTT. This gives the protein CASSFKRSNQPQHF.

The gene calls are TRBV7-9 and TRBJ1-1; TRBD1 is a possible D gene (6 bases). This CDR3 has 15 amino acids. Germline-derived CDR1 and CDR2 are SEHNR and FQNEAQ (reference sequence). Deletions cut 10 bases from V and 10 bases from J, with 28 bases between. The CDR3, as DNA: TGTGCCACACAGGGAAGGGGCAGGGGAAGTGACGGAGCTTTCTTT. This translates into CATQGRGRGSDGAFF.

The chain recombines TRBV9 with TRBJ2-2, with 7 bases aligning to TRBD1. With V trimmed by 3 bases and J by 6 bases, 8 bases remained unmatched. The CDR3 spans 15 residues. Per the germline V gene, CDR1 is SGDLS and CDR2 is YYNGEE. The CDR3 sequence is CASSGIAGGAGELFF. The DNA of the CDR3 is TGTGCCAGCAGCGGAATAGCAGGGGGTGCCGGGGAGCTGTTTTTT. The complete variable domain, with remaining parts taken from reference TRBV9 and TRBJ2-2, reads DSGVTQTPKHLITATGQRVTLRCSPRSGDLSVYWYQQSLDQGLQFLIQYYNGEERAKGNILERFSAQQFPDLHSELNLSSLELGDSALYFCASSGIAGGAGELFFGEGSRLTVL.

In DNA form, the CDR3 reads TGTGCCAGCAGTTCCCCCGGGACAGATGAAAAACTGTTTTTT. The encoded protein is CASSSPGTDEKLFF. This sequence joins TRBV28 and TRBJ1-4; 7 positions match TRBD1. The germline V gene encodes CDR1 MDHEN and CDR2 SYDVKM. The CDR3 extends over 14 amino acids. Losses at the gene ends were 4 bases for V and 6 bases for J; bases not matched to a gene: 5.

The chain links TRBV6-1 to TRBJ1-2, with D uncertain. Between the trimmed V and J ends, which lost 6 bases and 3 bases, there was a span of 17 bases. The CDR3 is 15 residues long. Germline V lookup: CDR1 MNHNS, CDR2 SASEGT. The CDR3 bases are TGTGCCAGCAGCCATACAGAACTTCTGTACTATGGCTACACCTTC. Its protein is CASSHTELLYYGYTF.

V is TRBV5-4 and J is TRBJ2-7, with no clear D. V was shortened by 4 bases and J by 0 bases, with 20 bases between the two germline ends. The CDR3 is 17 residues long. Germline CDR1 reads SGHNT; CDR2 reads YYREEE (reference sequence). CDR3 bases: TGTGCCAGCAGCCGCTCCCCTGACTTCACCGGCTCCTACGAGCAGTACTTC. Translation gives CASSRSPDFTGSYEQYF.

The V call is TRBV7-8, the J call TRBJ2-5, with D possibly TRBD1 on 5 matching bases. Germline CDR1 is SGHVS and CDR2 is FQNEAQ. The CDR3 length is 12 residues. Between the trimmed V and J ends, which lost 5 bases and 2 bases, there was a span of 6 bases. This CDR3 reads CASSRQQETQYF. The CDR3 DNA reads TGTGCCAGCAGCCGACAGCAAGAGACCCAGTACTTC.